This entry is about one T cell receptor (beta chain). Primers: 60 Vbeta forward and 13 Jbeta reverse. Sequenced by immunoSEQ multiplex PCR; TCRdb stores in-frame clones only, minus some. Here the sample spans 150,000 to 200,000 clones, approximately 81% being singletons. The sample originates from a study of cytomegalovirus exposure and HLA in healthy donors. The wider study: One earlier analysis, a look at 150 million to 200 million T cells, found some 110 million unique TCR beta sequences.

Per germline, CDR1 LGHNA and CDR2 YSLEER. V was trimmed by 3 bases and J by 4 bases, leaving 15 bases between them. The CDR3 spans 16 residues. The sequencing sample was made of PBMCs. This sequence joins TRBV4-3 and TRBJ1-4; D is ambiguous. The receptor comes from a man younger than 30 in good health and CMV-seronegative. CDR3 loop: CASSQTARSGNEKLFF. The CDR3 DNA reads TGCGCCAGCAGCCAGACGGCCCGTTCGGGTAATGAAAAACTGTTTTTT.